This T cell receptor beta chain was sequenced for a study of T cells after yellow fever vaccination. Trimming removed 2 bases at V and 2 bases at J, with 9 bases between. The length of the CDR3 is 14 residues. From germline, CDR1 is SGHRS and CDR2 YFSETQ. General study points: After the booster, 96% of CD4 and about 90% of CD8 primary-response clones were re-detected.

This clonotype appeared many times. What it binds is not known. TCRdb recomputed calls from the 5' RACE reads with MiXCR, one row per CDR3 protein. The data hold a few hundred thousand distinct CDR3 sequences, with more than 3% observed a single time. Source: PBMCs, taken on the day of the yellow fever booster vaccination. The TCR sequence derives from a man younger than 35 who received the YFV17D yellow fever vaccine. J is TRBJ2-3 and V is TRBV5-1; D is unclear. CDR3 DNA sequence: TGCGCCAGCAGCTTTGACGGACCCACAGATACGCAGTATTTT. Translation gives CASSFDGPTDTQYF.